This T cell receptor beta chain comes out of a study of response to subunit inactivated influenza vaccine. V lost 4 bases, J lost 1 base, and 1 base stayed unmatched. Germline CDR1 reads LGHDT; CDR2 reads YNNKEL (reference sequence). The CDR3 is 14 amino acids. TCRdb recomputed calls from the RT-PCR reads with MiXCR, one row per CDR3 protein. Of 590,000 or so distinct CDR3 sequences in the sample, around 15% are singletons; the top ten hold around 7.6%. Study results and limitations: A suggestion made by the authors is that each seasonal influenza vaccination recruits few new T cells.

This clonotype was counted at least ten times. What it binds is unknown. The rearrangement links TRBV3-1 to TRBJ2-4, with 7 nucleotides matching TRBD1. The clonotype originates from a man aged 45-65 years who received an inactivated influenza vaccine. The sample in question was PBMCs from blood, obtained 14 days before vaccination. CDR3 sequence reads: CASSPQGAKNIQYF. The CDR3 region has the DNA TGTGCCAGCAGCCCACAGGGGGCCAAAAACATTCAGTACTTC.